Listed here are 2 T cell receptor beta chains from one sample, sequenced in a study of OX40 agonist ivuxolimab in advanced cancers. Generated by immunoSEQ multiplex PCR, the TCRdb table keeps only in-frame clones and is missing some. The sample carries about 79,000 clones, around 90% recorded once. Sequences were derived from CD4+ or CD8+ T cells sorted from blood, sampled in a trial of the OX40 agonist ivuxolimab. These TCRs come from an adult with an advanced solid tumor such as melanoma, head and neck, liver or kidney cancer.

V and J are TRBV14 and TRBJ2-2, with D hard to call. The germline V gene has CDR1 SGHDN and CDR2 FVKESK. CDR3 size: 15 residues. The V and J ends lost 4 bases and 7 bases respectively, with 16 bases between them. As DNA, the CDR3 is TGTGCCAGCAGCCGTGGGCTAGACTCGGGCGGGGAGCTGTTTTTT. Residues: CASSRGLDSGGELFF.

The chain combines TRBV5-1 with TRBJ2-1; TRBD1 is a possible D gene (6 bases). The CDR3 is 14 amino acids. The germline V gene encodes CDR1 SGHRS and CDR2 YFSETQ. V lost 4 bases to trimming and J lost 3 bases, with 11 bases between them. CDR3 DNA: TGCGCCAGCAGCCCGCGGACAGACTACAATGAGCAGTTCTTC. Translated, it gives CASSPRTDYNEQFF.